The source of this TCR beta chain is a study of T cell changes during pregnancy in multiple sclerosis (dated by TCRdb to between 2018 and 2021). About the study as a whole: In women with multiple sclerosis, the researchers looked at how the T cell repertoire shifted as pregnancy progressed.

As concerns this clone: Its antigen is unknown. No base quality values were provided; no much bigger clone lies one nucleotide off.

V is pared back by 3 bases and J by 1 base, with 11 bases lying between the germline termini. The CDR3 goes from the cysteine to the phenylalanine over 14 residues. The only DNA kept is the CDR3, 42 bases in frame from the first base. The germline V gene specifies SGHRS as CDR1 and YFSETQ as CDR2. The library came from the immunoSEQ multiplex PCR assay. TCRdb re-hosts the immuneACCESS table, in-frame sequences only. Its copies lack some clones; in the studies checked, an unresolved V gene accounts for under half of them, and the cause for the rest is not known. The table for this sample lists some 56,000 clones; 80% to 95% of them were counted only once. The biggest ten clones account for about 3% of the sample.

This material consisted of peripheral blood, taken in the third trimester of pregnancy. The sequence joins TRBV5-1 to TRBJ2-7, with TRBD1 perhaps the D gene, on 6 matching bases. The TCR sequence derives from a female donor in good health, enrolled as a control in a pregnancy study. The DNA reads TGCGCCAGCAGCTACGGGACACCGTCCTACGAGCAGTACTTC. This encodes CASSYGTPSYEQYF.